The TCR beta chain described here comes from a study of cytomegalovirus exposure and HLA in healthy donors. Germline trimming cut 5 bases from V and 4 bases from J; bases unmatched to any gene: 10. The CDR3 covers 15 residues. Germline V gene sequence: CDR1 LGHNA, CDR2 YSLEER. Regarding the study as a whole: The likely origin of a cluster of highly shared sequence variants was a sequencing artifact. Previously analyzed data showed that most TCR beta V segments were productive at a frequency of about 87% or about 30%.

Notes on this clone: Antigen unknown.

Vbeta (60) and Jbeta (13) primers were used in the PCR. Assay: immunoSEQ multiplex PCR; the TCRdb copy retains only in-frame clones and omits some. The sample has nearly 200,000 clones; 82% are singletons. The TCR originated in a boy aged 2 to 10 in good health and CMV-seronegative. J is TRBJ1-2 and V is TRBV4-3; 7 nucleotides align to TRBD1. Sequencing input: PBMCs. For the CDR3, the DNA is TGCGCCAGCAGCTGGGCTACAGGGGCTAGCTATGGCTACACCTTC. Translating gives CASSWATGASYGYTF.